Each of the 8 T cell receptor beta chains below was sequenced from the same sample in a study of T cells after yellow fever vaccination. TCRdb reanalysed the 5' RACE reads using MiXCR and keeps one entry per CDR3 protein. Of 250,000 to 350,000 distinct CDR3 sequences listed, approximately 4.5% are singletons. The material was PBMCs, obtained 15 days after the yellow fever booster vaccination. The receptors were gathered from a man younger than 35 who received the YFV17D yellow fever vaccine.

In this sample, this clonotype turned up many times. CDR3 nucleotides: TGTGCCAGCAGCCCGGGACTAGCGGGGGTGGATACGCAGTATTTT. Translating gives CASSPGLAGVDTQYF. The chain couples TRBV5-8 to TRBJ2-3, with TRBD2 matching over 14 bases. Germline V lookup: CDR1 SGHTS, CDR2 YDEGEE. The CDR3 contains 15 residues. The trim removed 4 bases at V and 6 bases at J, leaving 4 bases unmatched.

The rearrangement links TRBV15 to TRBJ2-2; D may be TRBD2 (5 bases). The CDR3 has 13 amino acids. Trimming removed 1 base at V and 9 bases at J, with 9 bases between. Germline values: CDR1 LNHNV, CDR2 YYDKDF (reference sequence). CDR3 coding DNA: TGTGCCACCAGCAGAGTCGGGAACCGGGAGCTGTTTTTT. Amino acid sequence: CATSRVGNRELFF. Variable domain in full (rest from reference TRBV15 and TRBJ2-2): DAMVIQNPRYQVTQFGKPVTLSCSQTLNHNVMYWYQQKSSQAPKLLFHYYDKDFNNEADTPDNFQSRRPNTSFCFLDIRSPGLGDTAMYLCATSRVGNRELFFGEGSRLTVL.

This clonotype was seen at least ten times. The chain links TRBV7-6 to TRBJ2-5; D is ambiguous. Trimming stripped 8 bases from V and 3 bases from J, with 7 bases between. Germline-derived CDR1 and CDR2 are SGHVS and FNYEAQ. The CDR3 length is 11 residues. CDR3 protein: CASGSEETQYF. In DNA, the CDR3 is TGTGCCAGCGGGTCTGAAGAGACCCAGTACTTC.

This clonotype has a count of ten or more. The rearrangement links TRBV5-5 to TRBJ2-1; a weak D match, TRBD1 (6 bases). Germline V gene lookup returns CDR1 SGHKS and CDR2 YYEKEE (reference sequence). Trimming stripped 2 bases from V and 0 bases from J, with 12 bases between. CDR3 length equals 16 residues. Here the CDR3 reads CASSFRGSSSYNEQFF. In DNA, the CDR3 is TGTGCCAGCAGCTTTAGGGGGTCGAGCTCCTACAATGAGCAGTTCTTC.

This clonotype has at least ten counts. This chain joins TRBV12-3 or TRBV12-4 and TRBJ2-1; D remains unclear. CDR3 length equals 11 residues. V was pared by 3 bases and J by 8 bases, with 5 bases between. As DNA, the CDR3 is TGTGCCAGCAGTTTCGGAGATGAGCAGTTCTTC. Protein sequence: CASSFGDEQFF.

This chain joins TRBV7-2 and TRBJ1-2, with unresolved D. Between the trimmed V and J ends, which lost 2 bases and 5 bases, there was a span of 12 bases. In germline, CDR1 is SGHTA, CDR2 FQGNSA. The CDR3 extends over 14 amino acids. This CDR3 is CASSLQADSYGYTF. The CDR3 nucleotides are TGTGCCAGCAGCTTACAGGCTGATTCGTATGGCTACACCTTC.

This chain connects TRBV11-2 to TRBJ2-5; D possibly corresponds to TRBD2 (5 bases). The ends were cut back, 3 bases at V and 2 bases at J, with 10 bases in the middle. Germline V CDR1 and CDR2: SGHAT, FQNNGV. This CDR3 has 14 amino acids. Here the CDR3 DNA reads TGTGCCAGCAGCTTGACAACTAGTCAAGAGACCCAGTACTTC. It is translated as CASSLTTSQETQYF.

The chain couples TRBV19 to TRBJ1-2; D ambiguous. Germline-derived CDR1 and CDR2 are LNHDA and SQIVND (reference sequence). The CDR3 length is 14 residues. V dropped 6 bases and J dropped 8 bases, with 19 bases sitting between them. CDR3 DNA: TGTGCCAGTAGATGGTCACAGCCAGAAAGAGGCTACACCTTC. This codes for CASRWSQPERGYTF.